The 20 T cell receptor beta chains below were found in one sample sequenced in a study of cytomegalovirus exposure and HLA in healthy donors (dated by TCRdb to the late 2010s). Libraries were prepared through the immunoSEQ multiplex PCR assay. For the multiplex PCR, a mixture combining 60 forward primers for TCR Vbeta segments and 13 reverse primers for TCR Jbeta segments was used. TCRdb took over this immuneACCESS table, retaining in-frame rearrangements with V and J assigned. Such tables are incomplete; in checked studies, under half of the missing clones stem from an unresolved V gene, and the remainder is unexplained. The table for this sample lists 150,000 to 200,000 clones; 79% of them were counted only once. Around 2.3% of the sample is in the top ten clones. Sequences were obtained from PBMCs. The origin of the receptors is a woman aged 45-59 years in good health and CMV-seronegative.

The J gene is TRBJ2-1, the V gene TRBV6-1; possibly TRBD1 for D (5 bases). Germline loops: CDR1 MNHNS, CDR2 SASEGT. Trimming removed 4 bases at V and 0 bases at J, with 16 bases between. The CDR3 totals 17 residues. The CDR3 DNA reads TGTGCCAGCAGTGGGTCCGTGGGGCAGAGCTCCTACAATGAGCAGTTCTTC. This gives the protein CASSGSVGQSSYNEQFF.

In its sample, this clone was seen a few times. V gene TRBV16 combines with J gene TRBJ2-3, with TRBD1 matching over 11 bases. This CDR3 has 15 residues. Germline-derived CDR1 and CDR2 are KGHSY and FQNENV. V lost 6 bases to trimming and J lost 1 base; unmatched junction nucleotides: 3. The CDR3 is CASSGQGARTDTQYF. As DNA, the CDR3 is TGTGCCAGCAGTGGACAGGGGGCGCGCACAGATACGCAGTATTTT.

The CDR3 DNA sequence: TGTGCCAGCAGCTCGGGACTAGCGGGGGTACGCGAGCAGTTCTTC. Protein sequence: CASSSGLAGVREQFF. The rearrangement uses TRBV7-8 and TRBJ2-1, with TRBD2 matching over 14 bases. The V gene end was trimmed by 4 bases and the J gene end by 10 bases; junction bases not matched to a gene: 6. Germline V CDR1 and CDR2: SGHVS, FQNEAQ. The CDR3 covers 15 residues.

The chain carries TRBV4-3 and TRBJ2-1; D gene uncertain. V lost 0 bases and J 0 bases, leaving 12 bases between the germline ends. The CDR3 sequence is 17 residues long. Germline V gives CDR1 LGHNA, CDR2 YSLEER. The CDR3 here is CASSQDKAESSYNEQFF. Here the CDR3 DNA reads TGCGCCAGCAGCCAAGATAAGGCGGAGAGCTCCTACAATGAGCAGTTCTTC.

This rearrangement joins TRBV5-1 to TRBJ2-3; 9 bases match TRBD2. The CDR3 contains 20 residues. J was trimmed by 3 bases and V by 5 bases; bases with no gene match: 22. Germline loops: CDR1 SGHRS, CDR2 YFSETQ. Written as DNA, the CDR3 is TGCGCCAGCAGGATGAGTCCACGGGGTAGCGGGAGTAACCCGACAGATACGCAGTATTTT. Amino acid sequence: CASRMSPRGSGSNPTDTQYF.

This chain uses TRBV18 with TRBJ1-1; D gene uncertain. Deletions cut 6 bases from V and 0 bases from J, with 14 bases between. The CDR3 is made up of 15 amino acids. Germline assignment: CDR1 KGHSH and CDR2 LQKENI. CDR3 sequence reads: CASSPPAGLNTEAFF. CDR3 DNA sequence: TGTGCCAGCTCCCCCCCAGCGGGCTTGAACACTGAAGCTTTCTTT.

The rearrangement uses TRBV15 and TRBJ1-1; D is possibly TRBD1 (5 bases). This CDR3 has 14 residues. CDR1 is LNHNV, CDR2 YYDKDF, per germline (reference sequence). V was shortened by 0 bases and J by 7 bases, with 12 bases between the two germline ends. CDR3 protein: CATSRDQGSGEAFF. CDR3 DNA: TGTGCCACCAGCAGAGATCAGGGTTCAGGTGAAGCTTTCTTT.

CDR3 DNA: TGTGCCAGCAAGACTAGCGGCACCTACGAGCAGTACTTC. Encoded protein: CASKTSGTYEQYF. The V gene is TRBV19, the J gene TRBJ2-5; 9 bases match TRBD2. The DNA end is a closer match to TRBJ2-7, so the J assignment may be wrong. CDR3 size: 13 residues. The V gene's germline CDR1 is LNHDA and CDR2 SQIVND (reference sequence).

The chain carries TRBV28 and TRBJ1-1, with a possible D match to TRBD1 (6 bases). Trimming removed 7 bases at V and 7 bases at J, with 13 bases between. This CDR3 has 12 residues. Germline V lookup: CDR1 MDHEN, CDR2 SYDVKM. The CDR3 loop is CASITTGLEAFF. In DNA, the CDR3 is TGTGCCAGCATTACGACAGGACTTGAAGCTTTCTTT.

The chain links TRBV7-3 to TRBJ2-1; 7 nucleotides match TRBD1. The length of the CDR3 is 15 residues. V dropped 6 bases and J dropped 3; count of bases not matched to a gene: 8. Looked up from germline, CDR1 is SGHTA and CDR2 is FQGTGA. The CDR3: CASSPFRDSYNEQFF. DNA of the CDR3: TGTGCCAGCAGTCCGTTCCGGGACAGCTACAATGAGCAGTTCTTC.

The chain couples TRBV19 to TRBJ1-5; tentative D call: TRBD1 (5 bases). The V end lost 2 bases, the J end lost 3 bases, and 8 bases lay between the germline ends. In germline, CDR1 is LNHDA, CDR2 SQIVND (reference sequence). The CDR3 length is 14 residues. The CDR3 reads CASSITGLNQPQHF. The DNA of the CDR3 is TGTGCCAGTAGTATAACAGGCCTCAATCAGCCCCAGCATTTT.

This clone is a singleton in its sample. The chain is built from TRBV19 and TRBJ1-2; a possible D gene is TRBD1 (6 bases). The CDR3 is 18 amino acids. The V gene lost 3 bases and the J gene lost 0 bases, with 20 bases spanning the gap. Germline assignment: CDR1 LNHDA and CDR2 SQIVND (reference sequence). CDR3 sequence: CASSITGPAPTANYGYTF. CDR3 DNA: TGTGCCAGTAGTATCACAGGGCCGGCTCCAACAGCTAACTATGGCTACACCTTC.

CDR3: CASSSAGAGRANTGELFF. The CDR3 DNA is TGTGCCAGCAGCTCCGCCGGGGCAGGGAGGGCGAACACCGGGGAGCTGTTTTTT. This chain joins TRBV11-2 and TRBJ2-2; 7 nucleotides line up with TRBD2. Trimming cost V 4 bases and J 0 bases; bases outside gene matches: 11. The CDR3 runs 18 residues. The germline CDR1 and CDR2 sequences are SGHAT and FQNNGV.

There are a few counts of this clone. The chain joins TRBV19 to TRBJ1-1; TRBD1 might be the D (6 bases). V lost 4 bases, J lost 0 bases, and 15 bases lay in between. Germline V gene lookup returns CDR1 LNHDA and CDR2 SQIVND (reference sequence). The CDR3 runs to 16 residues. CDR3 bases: TGTGCCAGTAGTACCCAGACAGGAGTTATGAACACTGAAGCTTTCTTT. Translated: CASSTQTGVMNTEAFF.

This chain's CDR3 is CASQGAMMPGELFF. CDR3 sequence (DNA): TGTGCCAGCCAGGGGGCGATGATGCCCGGGGAGCTGTTTTTT. V is TRBV9 and J is TRBJ2-2; 8 bases fit TRBD1. Germline CDR1 SGDLS, CDR2 YYNGEE. The V gene end was trimmed by 7 bases and the J gene end by 6 bases; junction bases not matched to a gene: 8. This CDR3 is built from 14 residues.

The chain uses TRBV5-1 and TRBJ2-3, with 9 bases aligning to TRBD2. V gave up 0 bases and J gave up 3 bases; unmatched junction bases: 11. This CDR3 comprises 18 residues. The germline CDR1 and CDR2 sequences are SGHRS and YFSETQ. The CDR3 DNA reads TGCGCCAGCAGCTTGGAGGTGGCGGGGGGGCGGGGGACAGATACGCAGTATTTT. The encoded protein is CASSLEVAGGRGTDTQYF.

Written as DNA, the CDR3 is TGTGCCAGCAGCCAGGGAGGGCTACTCACAGATACGCAGTATTTT. Its translation: CASSQGGLLTDTQYF. The chain links TRBV14 to TRBJ2-3, with 7 bases lining up with TRBD2. The V and J ends lost 3 bases and 2 bases, in that order; junction bases with no gene match: 5. The CDR3 spans 15 residues. Germline V gene lookup returns CDR1 SGHDN and CDR2 FVKESK.

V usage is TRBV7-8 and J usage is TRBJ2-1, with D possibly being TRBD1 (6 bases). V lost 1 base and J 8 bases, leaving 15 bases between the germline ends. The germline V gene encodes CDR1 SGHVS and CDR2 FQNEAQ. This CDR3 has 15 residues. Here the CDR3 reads CASSLDRELEDEQFF. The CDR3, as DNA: TGTGCCAGCAGCTTAGACAGGGAACTAGAAGATGAGCAGTTCTTC.

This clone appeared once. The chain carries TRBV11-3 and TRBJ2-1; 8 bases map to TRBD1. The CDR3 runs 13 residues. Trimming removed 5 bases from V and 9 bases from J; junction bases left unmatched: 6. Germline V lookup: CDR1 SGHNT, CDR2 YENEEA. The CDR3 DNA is TGTGCCAGCAGCCAACAAGACAGGGGTGAGCAGTTCTTC. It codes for CASSQQDRGEQFF.

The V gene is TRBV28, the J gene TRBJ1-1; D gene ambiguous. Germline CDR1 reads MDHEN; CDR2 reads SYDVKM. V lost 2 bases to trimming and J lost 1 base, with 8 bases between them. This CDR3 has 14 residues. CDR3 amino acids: CASSLGQANTEAFF. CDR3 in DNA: TGTGCCAGCAGTTTAGGGCAAGCGAACACTGAAGCTTTCTTT.